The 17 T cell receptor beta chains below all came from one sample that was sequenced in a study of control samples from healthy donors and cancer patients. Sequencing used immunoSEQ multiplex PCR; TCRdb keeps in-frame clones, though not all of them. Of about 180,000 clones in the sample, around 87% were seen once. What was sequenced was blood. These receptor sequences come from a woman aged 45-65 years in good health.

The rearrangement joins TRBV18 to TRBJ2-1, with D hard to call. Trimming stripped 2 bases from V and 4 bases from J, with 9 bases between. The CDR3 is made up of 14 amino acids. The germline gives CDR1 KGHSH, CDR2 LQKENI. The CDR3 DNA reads TGTGCCAGCTCACCAGTAGACGGATACAATGAGCAGTTCTTC. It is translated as CASSPVDGYNEQFF.

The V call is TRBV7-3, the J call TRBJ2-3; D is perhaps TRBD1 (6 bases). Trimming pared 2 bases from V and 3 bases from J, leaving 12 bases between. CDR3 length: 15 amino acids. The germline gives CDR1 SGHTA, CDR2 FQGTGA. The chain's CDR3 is CASSLSQGKTDTQYF. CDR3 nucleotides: TGTGCCAGCAGCTTATCCCAGGGGAAAACAGATACGCAGTATTTT.

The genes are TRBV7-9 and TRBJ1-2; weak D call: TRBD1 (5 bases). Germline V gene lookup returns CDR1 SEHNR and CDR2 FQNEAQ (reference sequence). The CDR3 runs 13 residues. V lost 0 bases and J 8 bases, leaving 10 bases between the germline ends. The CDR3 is CASSLARVQGYTF. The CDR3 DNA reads TGTGCCAGCAGCTTAGCCAGGGTGCAGGGCTACACCTTC.

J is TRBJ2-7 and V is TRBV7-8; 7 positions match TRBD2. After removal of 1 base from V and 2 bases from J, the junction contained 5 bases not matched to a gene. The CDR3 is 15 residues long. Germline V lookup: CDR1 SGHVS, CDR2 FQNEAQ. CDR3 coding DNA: TGTGCCAGCAGCTTAGGAACTAGCGAAACCTACGAGCAGTACTTC. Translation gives CASSLGTSETYEQYF.

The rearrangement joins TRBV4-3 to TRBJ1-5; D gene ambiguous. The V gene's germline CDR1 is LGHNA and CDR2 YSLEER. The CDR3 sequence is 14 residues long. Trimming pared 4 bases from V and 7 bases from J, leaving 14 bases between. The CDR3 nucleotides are TGCGCCAGCAGCCCACTAATCGTTGAACAGCCCCAGCATTTT. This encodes CASSPLIVEQPQHF.

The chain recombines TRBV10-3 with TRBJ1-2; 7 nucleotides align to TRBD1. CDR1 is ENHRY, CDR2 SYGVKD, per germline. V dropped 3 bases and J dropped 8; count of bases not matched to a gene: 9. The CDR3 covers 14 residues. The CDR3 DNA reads TGTGCCATCAGTGAAGGGACAGTAGCCCAGGGCTACACCTTC. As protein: CAISEGTVAQGYTF.

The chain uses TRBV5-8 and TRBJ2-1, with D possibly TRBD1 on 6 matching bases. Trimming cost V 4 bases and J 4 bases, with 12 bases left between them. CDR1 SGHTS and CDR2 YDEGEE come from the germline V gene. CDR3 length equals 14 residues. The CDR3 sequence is CASSLKDSYNEQFF. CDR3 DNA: TGTGCCAGCAGCCTAAAGGACAGTTACAATGAGCAGTTCTTC. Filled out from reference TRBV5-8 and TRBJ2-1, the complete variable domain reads EAGVTQSPTHLIKTRGQQATLRCSPISGHTSVYWYQQALGLGLQFLLWYDEGEERNRGNFPPRFSGRQFPNYSSELNVNALELEDSALYLCASSLKDSYNEQFFGPGTRLTVL.

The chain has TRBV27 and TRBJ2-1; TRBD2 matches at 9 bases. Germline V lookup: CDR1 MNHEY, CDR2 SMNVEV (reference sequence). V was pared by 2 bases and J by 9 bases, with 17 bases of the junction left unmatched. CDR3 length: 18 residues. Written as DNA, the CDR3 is TGTGCCAGCAGTTTACTCTACCTTAGCGGGGGCCCCGGAATTGAGCAGTTCTTC. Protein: CASSLLYLSGGPGIEQFF.

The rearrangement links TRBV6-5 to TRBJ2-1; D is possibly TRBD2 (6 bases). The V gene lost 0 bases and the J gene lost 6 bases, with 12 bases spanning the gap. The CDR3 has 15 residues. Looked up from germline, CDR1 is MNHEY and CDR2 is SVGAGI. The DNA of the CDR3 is TGTGCCAGCAGTTACTCAGGTTGGGGGGTCAATGAGCAGTTCTTC. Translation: CASSYSGWGVNEQFF.

In nucleotides, the CDR3 is TGCGCCAGCAGCCAGAGTTCCGGGACAGGGGAAGAAAAACTGTTTTTT. Its protein is CASSQSSGTGEEKLFF. This rearrangement joins TRBV4-3 to TRBJ1-4; 10 nucleotides agree with TRBD1. The CDR3 sequence is 16 residues long. V trimming: 3 bases; J trimming: 8 bases; junction bases outside the gene matches: 9. The germline V gene has CDR1 LGHNA and CDR2 YSLEER.

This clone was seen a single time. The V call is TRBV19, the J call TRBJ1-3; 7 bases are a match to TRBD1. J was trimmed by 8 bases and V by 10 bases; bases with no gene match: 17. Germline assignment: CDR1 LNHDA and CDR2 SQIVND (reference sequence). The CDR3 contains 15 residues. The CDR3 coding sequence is TGTGCCACCCGAATTCTGGAACAGGGGAGAGACACCATATATTTT. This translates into CATRILEQGRDTIYF.

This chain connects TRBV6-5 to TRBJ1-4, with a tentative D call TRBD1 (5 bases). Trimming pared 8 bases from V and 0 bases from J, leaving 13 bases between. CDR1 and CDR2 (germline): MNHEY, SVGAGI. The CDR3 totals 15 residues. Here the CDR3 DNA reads TGTGCCAGCGCCCCATGGGGCGCAACTAATGAAAAACTGTTTTTT. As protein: CASAPWGATNEKLFF.

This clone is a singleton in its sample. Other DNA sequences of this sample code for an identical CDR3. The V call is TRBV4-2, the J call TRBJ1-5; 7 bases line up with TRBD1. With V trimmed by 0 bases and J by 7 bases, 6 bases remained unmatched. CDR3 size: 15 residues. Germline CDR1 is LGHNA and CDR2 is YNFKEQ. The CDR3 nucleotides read TGTGCCAGCAGCCAAGAGGGAGGGGGCCGGCAGCCCCAGCATTTT. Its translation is CASSQEGGGRQPQHF.

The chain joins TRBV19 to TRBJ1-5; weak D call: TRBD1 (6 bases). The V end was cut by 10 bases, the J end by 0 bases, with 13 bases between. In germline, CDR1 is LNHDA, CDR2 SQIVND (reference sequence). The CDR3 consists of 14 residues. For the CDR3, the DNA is TGTGCCACAGGGGTTCTGAATAGCAATCAGCCCCAGCATTTT. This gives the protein CATGVLNSNQPQHF. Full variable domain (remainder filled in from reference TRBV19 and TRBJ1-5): DGGITQSPKYLFRKEGQNVTLSCEQNLNHDAMYWYRQDPGQGLRLIYYSQIVNDFQKGDIAEGYSVSREKKESFPLTVTSAQKNPTAFYLCATGVLNSNQPQHFGDGTRLSIL.

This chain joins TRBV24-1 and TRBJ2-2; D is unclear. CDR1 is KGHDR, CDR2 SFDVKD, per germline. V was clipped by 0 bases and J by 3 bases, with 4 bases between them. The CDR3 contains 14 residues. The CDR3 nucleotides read TGTGCCACCAGTGATTTGAGGGACACCGGGGAGCTGTTTTTT. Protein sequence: CATSDLRDTGELFF.

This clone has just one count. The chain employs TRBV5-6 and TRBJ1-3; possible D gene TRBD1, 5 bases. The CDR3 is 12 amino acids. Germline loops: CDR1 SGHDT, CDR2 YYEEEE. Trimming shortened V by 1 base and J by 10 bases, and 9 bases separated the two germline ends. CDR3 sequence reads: CASSLYWGTIYF. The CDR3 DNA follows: TGTGCCAGCAGCTTGTATTGGGGGACCATATATTTT.

The CDR3 DNA follows: TGCAGTGCTAGCGACCCCCCCCAGCAGTTCTTC. This sequence encodes CSASDPPQQFF. The V call is TRBV20-1, the J call TRBJ2-1; no firm D call. The germline V gene has CDR1 DFQATT and CDR2 SNEGSKA (reference sequence). Trimming stripped 3 bases from V and 11 bases from J, with 11 bases between. There are 11 residues in the CDR3.